This TCR beta chain was identified in a study of T cell responses to AZD1222 COVID-19 vaccine. Study-wide results and caveats: Reportedly, nearly half the spike-specific TCRs target unmutated variant regions.

V was pared by 5 bases and J by 2 bases, with 8 bases between. The CDR3 is 13 amino acids. Germline-derived CDR1 and CDR2 are SGHRS and YFSETQ. Profiled with immunoSEQ multiplex PCR; TCRdb holds only in-frame clones, not every one. The sample records approximately 65,000 clones, 80% to 85% being singletons. This clone was seen only a few times. Its cognate antigen is unknown. The sample was peripheral blood, taken on day 0 of AZD1222 vaccination. The clonotype was recovered from an adult in good health. J is TRBJ1-5 and V is TRBV5-1; a possible D gene is TRBD1 (5 bases). CDR3 coding DNA: TGCGCCAGCAGAAGGGACGGCAATCAGCCCCAGCATTTT. Protein product: CASRRDGNQPQHF. Looking up the rest from reference TRBV5-1 and TRBJ1-5 gives the full variable domain: KAGVTQTPRYLIKTRGQQVTLSCSPISGHRSVSWYQQTPGQGLQFLFEYFSETQRNKGNFPGRFSGRQFSNSRSEMNVSTLELGDSALYLCASRRDGNQPQHFGDGTRLSIL.